These T cell receptor beta chains were read from a single sample in a study of T cells in Graves' hyperthyroidism and ophthalmopathy. TCRdb used MiXCR to reprocess the multiplex PCR reads, holding one entry per CDR3 protein. There are more than 650,000 distinct CDR3 sequences in the sample; around 13% occur only once, and around 9.6% lies in the top ten. Sequences were obtained from blood. These receptors were obtained from a woman aged 18-35 years with Graves' hyperthyroidism. The CDR3 runs from the conserved cysteine through the conserved F or W. D genes are given only for firm matches. Size values are once, few and many counts, or a class for expanded clones, and some rows have none.

length: 14
size: few
D: TRBD1
V: TRBV20-1
J: TRBJ1-6
DNA: TGCAGTGCTAAGGGACAGGGTTATAATTCACCCCTCCACTTT
CDR3: CSAKGQGYNSPLHF

length: 16
size: few
D: TRBD2
V: TRBV28
J: TRBJ2-7
DNA: TGTGCCAGCAGTTTAGAGCGGACTAGCGGGAGTTACGAGCAGTACTTC
CDR3: CASSLERTSGSYEQYF

length: 13
size: -
D: -
V: TRBV6-1
J: TRBJ1-2
DNA: TGTGCCAACAGTGAAGGGGTTAACTATGGCTACACCTTC
CDR3: CANSEGVNYGYTF

length: 15
size: many
D: TRBD2
V: TRBV28
J: TRBJ2-2
DNA: TGTGCCAGCAGTCCCCGGACTAGCTACACCGGGGAGCTGTTTTTT
CDR3: CASSPRTSYTGELFF

length: 15
size: -
D: TRBD2
V: TRBV6-1
J: TRBJ2-3
DNA: TGTGCCAGCAGCATAACTAGCGGGAGTACAGATACGCAGTATTTT
CDR3: CASSITSGSTDTQYF

length: 11
size: many
D: -
V: TRBV11-2
J: TRBJ1-1
DNA: TGTGCCAGCAGCCGCGCCAGGGAAGCTTTCTTT
CDR3: CASSRAREAFF

length: 16
size: -
D: -
V: TRBV11-2
J: TRBJ2-1
DNA: TGTGCCAGCAGCTTAGCCAACAGGGCACCCTACAATGAGCAGTTCTTC
CDR3: CASSLANRAPYNEQFF

length: 12
size: many
D: -
V: TRBV2
J: TRBJ1-1
DNA: TGTGCCAGCAGTGACGGGGGATCTGAAGCTTTCTTT
CDR3: CASSDGGSEAFF

length: 15
size: -
D: -
V: TRBV24-1
J: TRBJ2-3
DNA: TGTGCCACCAGTGACGGTCGGGGTGGTACAGATACGCAGTATTTT
CDR3: CATSDGRGGTDTQYF

length: 15
size: many
D: -
V: TRBV6-2/TRBV6-3
J: TRBJ2-2
DNA: TGTGCCAGCAGTTACGGCCGGGATGGCACCGGGGAGCTGTTTTTT
CDR3: CASSYGRDGTGELFF